This passage covers 29 T cell receptor beta chains from one sample sequenced in a study of neurological immune-mediated disorders. TCRdb recomputed calls from the 5' RACE reads with MiXCR, one row per CDR3 protein. The sample consists of 50,000 to 70,000 distinct CDR3 sequences, roughly 10% of them appearing once. As to time point: longitudinal time-point 1 (baseline). Sequencing was carried out using PBMCs. All receptors come from a male donor with HTLV-1-associated myelopathy (HAM/TSP).

This clonotype has a count of ten or more. The chain has TRBV5-1 and TRBJ2-3; D is perhaps TRBD1 (6 bases). This CDR3 comprises 16 residues. CDR1 SGHRS and CDR2 YFSETQ come from the germline V gene. The germline V and J ends were trimmed by 1 base and 2 bases, with 14 bases remaining between them. DNA of the CDR3: TGCGCCAGCAGCTTGTCGGGCAGGGGATACACAGATACGCAGTATTTT. This codes for CASSLSGRGYTDTQYF.

This clonotype was seen ten or more times. This sequence joins TRBV20-1 and TRBJ2-3, with TRBD2 identical over 9 bases. Trimming took 3 bases from V and 6 from J; bases not matched to a gene: 7. The germline V gene encodes CDR1 DFQATT and CDR2 SNEGSKA (reference sequence). The CDR3 is made up of 14 amino acids. The CDR3 DNA reads as TGCAGTGCTAGGTGGCTAGCGGGGACGGATACGCAGTATTTT. Its protein product is CSARWLAGTDTQYF.

This clonotype has a count of ten or more. The chain recombines TRBV6-2 or TRBV6-3 with TRBJ2-1, with D uncertain. The CDR3 extends over 15 amino acids. From germline, CDR1 is MNHEY and CDR2 SVGEGT. V was pared by 7 bases and J by 3 bases, with 16 bases between. CDR3 protein: CASNKTPNFYNEQFF. CDR3 in DNA: TGTGCCAGCAATAAAACACCCAACTTCTACAATGAGCAGTTCTTC.

Many counts were recorded for this clonotype. Relative to the germline gene, one junction end is altered; a read error may explain this. The V call is TRBV20-1, the J call TRBJ1-5; D is unresolved. This CDR3 has 15 residues. Per the germline V gene, CDR1 is DFQATT and CDR2 is SNEGSKA (reference sequence). CDR3 amino acids: CSARENRGVNQPQHF. The CDR3 DNA follows: TGCAGTGCTCGAGAGAACCGCGGGGTCAATCAGCCCCAGCATTTT.

This clonotype was seen at least ten times. V and J are TRBV5-1 and TRBJ1-1; no definite D call. Germline V CDR1 and CDR2: SGHRS, YFSETQ. This CDR3 has 12 amino acids. V shed 0 bases and J shed 7 bases, with 7 bases lying between them. CDR3 DNA sequence: TGCGCCAGCAGCTTGGGAGGTAATGAAGCTTTCTTT. It yields the protein CASSLGGNEAFF. Full variable domain (outside the CDR3, taken from reference TRBV5-1 and TRBJ1-1): KAGVTQTPRYLIKTRGQQVTLSCSPISGHRSVSWYQQTPGQGLQFLFEYFSETQRNKGNFPGRFSGRQFSNSRSEMNVSTLELGDSALYLCASSLGGNEAFFGQGTRLTVV.

In this sample, this clonotype turned up many times. The chain recombines TRBV7-2 with TRBJ1-5, with D tentatively TRBD1 (5 bases). In germline, CDR1 is SGHTA, CDR2 FQGNSA. V was cut by 1 base and J by 2 bases, with 9 bases left in between. This CDR3 comprises 15 residues. The DNA for the CDR3 is TGTGCCAGCAGCTTAGGGGGGGGGGGCAATCAGCCCCAGCATTTT. It translates to CASSLGGGGNQPQHF.

This clonotype showed up many times. V and J are TRBV27 and TRBJ2-1; tentatively, D is TRBD1 (6 bases). V was pared by 1 base and J by 8 bases, with 15 bases between. This CDR3 is built from 15 residues. CDR1 and CDR2 (germline): MNHEY, SMNVEV (reference sequence). CDR3 nucleotides: TGTGCCAGCAGTTTATTTGGACAGTCAATGGATGAGCAGTTCTTC. The encoded protein is CASSLFGQSMDEQFF.

In this sample, this clonotype turned up many times. The chain has TRBV4-2 and TRBJ2-7; weak D call: TRBD2 (5 bases). Germline CDR1 LGHNA, CDR2 YNFKEQ. The CDR3 has 16 residues. With 1 base removed from V and 0 bases from J, the gap between germline ends came to 13 bases. The CDR3 here is CASSQVPTGSSYEQYF. CDR3 DNA: TGTGCCAGCAGCCAAGTACCCACGGGGAGCTCCTACGAGCAGTACTTC.

This clonotype was detected ten times or more. The chain couples TRBV4-3 to TRBJ2-7, with D uncertain. Germline V gene lookup returns CDR1 LGHNA and CDR2 YSLEER. V was trimmed by 4 bases and J by 2 bases, leaving 9 bases between them. The length of the CDR3 is 13 residues. The CDR3 loop is CASSPSVAYEQYF. The CDR3 DNA is TGCGCCAGCAGCCCGAGCGTTGCCTACGAGCAGTACTTC.

This clonotype was counted at least ten times. CDR3 bases: TGTGCCAGCTCACCACCGGGTTCGTTCAGGACCTCCTACGAGCAGTACTTC. It yields the protein CASSPPGSFRTSYEQYF. This rearrangement joins TRBV18 to TRBJ2-7; the D is unclear. CDR1 is KGHSH, CDR2 LQKENI, per germline. This CDR3 region has 17 residues. V shed 0 bases and J shed 0 bases, with 15 bases lying between them.

V is TRBV3-1 and J is TRBJ1-4, with D maybe TRBD1 (6 bases). The CDR3 consists of 14 residues. Trimming removed 4 bases from V and 8 bases from J, with 14 bases in between. Per germline, CDR1 LGHDT and CDR2 YNNKEL (reference sequence). The CDR3: CASSPRQAKEKLFF. Here the CDR3 DNA reads TGTGCCAGCAGCCCTCGACAGGCGAAGGAAAAACTGTTTTTT.

At least ten counts were recorded for this clonotype. The chain links TRBV7-2 to TRBJ2-1; a possible D gene is TRBD2 (5 bases). The CDR3 extends over 15 amino acids. The germline V gene has CDR1 SGHTA and CDR2 FQGNSA. V was cut by 5 bases and J by 4 bases, with 15 bases left in between. CDR3 DNA: TGTGCCAGCAGCCTCCCCCAGGCGGGTTACAATGAGCAGTTCTTC. Its translation: CASSLPQAGYNEQFF.

This clonotype was seen many times. The V and J genes are TRBV5-1 and TRBJ1-1; D is unresolved. There are 13 residues in the CDR3. Germline-derived CDR1 and CDR2 are SGHRS and YFSETQ. With 0 bases removed from V and 0 bases from J, the gap between germline ends came to 3 bases. The DNA of the CDR3 is TGCGCCAGCAGCTTGGCGGTGAACACTGAAGCTTTCTTT. Protein product: CASSLAVNTEAFF.

Details on this clonotype: A much larger clone sits a single nucleotide away, making a read error possible. The gene calls are TRBV28 and TRBJ1-2, with D perhaps matching TRBD1 (6 bases). CDR3 length: 17 residues. V gave up 8 bases and J gave up 4 bases, with 26 bases separating them. Germline CDR1 is MDHEN and CDR2 is SYDVKM. This chain's CDR3 is CASRYPGHLPLTYGYTF. The CDR3 region has the DNA TGTGCCAGCCGTTACCCGGGACATCTCCCATTGACCTATGGCTACACCTTC.

This clonotype was seen repeatedly, ten times or more. V and J are TRBV12-3 or TRBV12-4 and TRBJ1-4; 10 bases fit TRBD1. Losses at the gene ends were 2 bases for V and 6 bases for J; bases not matched to a gene: 15. The CDR3 extends over 19 amino acids. CDR3 DNA: TGTGCCAGCAGTTTAAGACGGACTACCCTGGGGACAGGGGATGAAAAACTGTTTTTT. Protein product: CASSLRRTTLGTGDEKLFF.

This clonotype was observed many times. The V and J genes are TRBV4-1 and TRBJ1-6; a possible D gene is TRBD1 (5 bases). The length of the CDR3 is 14 residues. Trimming cost V 4 bases and J 7 bases, with 11 bases left between them. From germline, CDR1 is MGHRA and CDR2 YSYEKL. CDR3 DNA sequence: TGCGCCAGCAGCCCGGGGACGGGGAATTCACCCCTCCACTTT. Encoded protein: CASSPGTGNSPLHF.

The chain is built from TRBV2 and TRBJ1-1; D gene uncertain. The CDR3 spans 11 residues. Germline V gene lookup returns CDR1 SNHLY and CDR2 FYNNEI. Trimming removed 9 bases from V and 4 bases from J, with 9 bases in between. The CDR3 DNA sequence: TGTGCCAGGGTGAGAGTCACTGAAGCTTTCTTT. This translates into CARVRVTEAFF.

The sample holds many counts of this clonotype. The V gene is TRBV20-1, the J gene TRBJ2-2; D is perhaps TRBD2 (6 bases). CDR1 is DFQATT and CDR2 is SNEGSKA in the germline V gene (reference sequence). This CDR3 spans 13 amino acids. Trimming removed 7 bases from V and 4 bases from J, with 13 bases in between. The CDR3 coding sequence is TGCAGTGTTACCCGGGGGAGCACCGGGGAGCTGTTTTTT. It codes for CSVTRGSTGELFF.

The sample holds many counts of this clonotype. This chain uses TRBV7-8 with TRBJ2-1; D might be TRBD2 (5 bases). There are 13 residues in the CDR3. The V and J ends lost 1 base and 8 bases respectively, with 9 bases between them. Germline CDR1 and CDR2: SGHVS and FQNEAQ. In nucleotides, the CDR3 is TGTGCCAGCAGCTTAGGGTGGCGGGATGAGCAGTTCTTC. Its translation is CASSLGWRDEQFF.

At least ten counts were recorded for this clonotype. The chain is built from TRBV20-1 and TRBJ2-7, with D possibly TRBD2 on 6 matching bases. The CDR3 is 12 residues long. V was shortened by 5 bases and J by 3 bases, with 11 bases between the two germline ends. The V gene's germline CDR1 is DFQATT and CDR2 SNEGSKA (reference sequence). The CDR3, as DNA: TGCAGTGCTCCCGCGGGGAGCTACGAGCAGTACTTC. It translates to CSAPAGSYEQYF.

In regard to this clonotype: A much bigger clone sits one base away, suggesting this may be a read error. The rearrangement uses TRBV18 and TRBJ2-5, with unresolved D. Germline values: CDR1 KGHSH, CDR2 LQKENI. This CDR3 is 15 amino acids long. V dropped 3 bases and J dropped 1 base, with 12 bases sitting between them. This CDR3 reads CASSPFSIVQETQYF. The CDR3 bases are TGTGCCAGCTCACCCTTTTCGATAGTCCAAGAGACCCAGTACTTC. The full variable domain, with the rest looked up from reference TRBV18 and TRBJ2-5, is NAGVMQNPRHLVRRRGQEARLRCSPMKGHSHVYWYRQLPEEGLKFMVYLQKENIIDESGMPKERFSAEFPKEGPSILRIQQVVRGDSAAYFCASSPFSIVQETQYFGPGTRLLVL.

This clonotype showed up many times. The rearrangement links TRBV5-1 to TRBJ2-7; D is unresolved. The germline V and J ends were trimmed by 1 base and 1 base, with 6 bases remaining between them. This CDR3 comprises 13 residues. Germline CDR1 and CDR2: SGHRS and YFSETQ. The CDR3 loop reads CASSLLSSYEQYF. In DNA form, the CDR3 reads TGCGCCAGCAGCTTGTTATCATCCTACGAGCAGTACTTC.

This clonotype came up many times. The chain has TRBV5-1 and TRBJ2-2; 9 bases map to TRBD1. Germline V lookup: CDR1 SGHRS, CDR2 YFSETQ. V lost 4 bases to trimming and J lost 3 bases; unmatched junction nucleotides: 4. This CDR3 spans 15 amino acids. CDR3 sequence: CASSTGQGDTGELFF. CDR3 in DNA: TGCGCCAGCAGCACGGGACAGGGTGACACCGGGGAGCTGTTTTTT.

This clonotype was detected ten times or more. The chain has TRBV27 and TRBJ2-5; 8 positions match TRBD1. Per germline, CDR1 MNHEY and CDR2 SMNVEV (reference sequence). Germline trimming cut 5 bases from V and 7 bases from J; bases unmatched to any gene: 9. CDR3 length: 14 residues. The CDR3 nucleotides are TGTGCCAGCAGTACGTCAGGGGGCTCAGGGACCCAGTACTTC. It codes for CASSTSGGSGTQYF.

This clonotype was seen a few times. The gene calls are TRBV27 and TRBJ2-2; D is possibly TRBD2 (5 bases). The CDR3 consists of 16 residues. Germline lookup yields CDR1 MNHEY and CDR2 SMNVEV (reference sequence). V lost 7 bases and J lost 2, with 17 bases in between. The CDR3 spells CASKKWGSVNTGELFF. The CDR3 DNA reads TGTGCCAGCAAAAAGTGGGGTAGCGTAAACACCGGGGAGCTGTTTTTT.

This clonotype came up many times. The V gene is TRBV7-2, the J gene TRBJ2-7; 12 bases match TRBD2. Germline loops: CDR1 SGHTA, CDR2 FQGNSA. Trimming cost V 4 bases and J 2 bases; bases outside gene matches: 0. The CDR3 is 14 residues long. The CDR3 reads CASSWTSGAYEQYF. In nucleotides, the CDR3 is TGTGCCAGCAGCTGGACTAGCGGGGCCTACGAGCAGTACTTC.

This clonotype was observed at least ten times. One junction end does not reproduce the germline sequence, and a read error may be involved. The rearrangement uses TRBV9 and TRBJ1-5, with D maybe TRBD1 (5 bases). The CDR3 runs 15 residues. The germline V gene has CDR1 SGDLS and CDR2 YYNGEE. As DNA, the CDR3 is TGTGCCAGCAGCGTAGATCCAGGGCGAAATCAGTCCCAGCATTTT. Translating it yields CASSVDPGRNQSQHF.

This clonotype was seen repeatedly, ten times or more. The CDR3 loop is CASSTGGATNEKLFF. As DNA, the CDR3 is TGTGCCAGCAGCACGGGGGGGGCAACTAATGAAAAACTGTTTTTT. The V gene is TRBV11-2, the J gene TRBJ1-4; tentative D call: TRBD1 (5 bases). Germline V lookup: CDR1 SGHAT, CDR2 FQNNGV. Trimming cost V 5 bases and J 0 bases, with 10 bases left between them. The CDR3 covers 15 residues.

This clonotype was recorded a few times. In nucleotides, the CDR3 is TGTGCCAGCAGCTTAGAAATGGGAGAGAACTACGAGCAGTACTTC. Translation: CASSLEMGENYEQYF. The chain recombines TRBV11-2 with TRBJ2-7, with D possibly matching TRBD2 (5 bases). With 0 bases removed from V and 3 bases from J, the gap between germline ends came to 12 bases. From germline, CDR1 is SGHAT and CDR2 FQNNGV. The CDR3 is 15 amino acids.